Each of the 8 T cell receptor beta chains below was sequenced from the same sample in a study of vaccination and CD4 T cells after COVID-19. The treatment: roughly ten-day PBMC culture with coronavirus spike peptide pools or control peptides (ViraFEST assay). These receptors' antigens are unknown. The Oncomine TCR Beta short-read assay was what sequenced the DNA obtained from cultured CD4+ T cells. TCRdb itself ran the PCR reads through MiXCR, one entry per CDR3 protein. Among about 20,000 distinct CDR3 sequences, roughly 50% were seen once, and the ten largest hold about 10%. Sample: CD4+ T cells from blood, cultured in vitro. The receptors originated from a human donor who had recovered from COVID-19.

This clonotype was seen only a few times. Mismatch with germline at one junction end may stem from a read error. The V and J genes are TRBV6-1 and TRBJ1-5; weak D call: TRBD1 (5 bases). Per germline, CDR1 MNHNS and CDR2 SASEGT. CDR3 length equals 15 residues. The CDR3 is CASTLGQGSDQPQHF. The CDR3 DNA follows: TGTGCCAGCACCCTGGGGCAGGGTAGCGATCAGCCCCAGCATTTT.

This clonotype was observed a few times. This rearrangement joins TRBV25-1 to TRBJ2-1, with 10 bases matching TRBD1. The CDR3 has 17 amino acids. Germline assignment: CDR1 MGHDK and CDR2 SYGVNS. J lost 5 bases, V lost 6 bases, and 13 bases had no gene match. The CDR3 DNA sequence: TGTGCCAGCAGGAAGGGTGCCGGGGACAGGGGTAACAATGAGCAGTTCTTC. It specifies CASRKGAGDRGNNEQFF.

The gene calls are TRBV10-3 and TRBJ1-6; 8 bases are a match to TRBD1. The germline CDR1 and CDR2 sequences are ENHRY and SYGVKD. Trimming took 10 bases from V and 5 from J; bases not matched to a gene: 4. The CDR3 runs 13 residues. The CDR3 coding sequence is TGTGCCACCGTGGACAGGGATAATTCACCCCTCCACTTT. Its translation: CATVDRDNSPLHF.

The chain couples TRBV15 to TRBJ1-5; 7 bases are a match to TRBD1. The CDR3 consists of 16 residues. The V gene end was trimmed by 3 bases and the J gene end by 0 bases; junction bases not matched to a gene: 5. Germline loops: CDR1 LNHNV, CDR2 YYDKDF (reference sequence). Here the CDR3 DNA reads TGTGCCACCAGCAGTACAGGGGACAATAGCAATCAGCCCCAGCATTTT. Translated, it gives CATSSTGDNSNQPQHF. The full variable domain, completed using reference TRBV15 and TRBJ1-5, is DAMVIQNPRYQVTQFGKPVTLSCSQTLNHNVMYWYQQKSSQAPKLLFHYYDKDFNNEADTPDNFQSRRPNTSFCFLDIRSPGLGDTAMYLCATSSTGDNSNQPQHFGDGTRLSIL.

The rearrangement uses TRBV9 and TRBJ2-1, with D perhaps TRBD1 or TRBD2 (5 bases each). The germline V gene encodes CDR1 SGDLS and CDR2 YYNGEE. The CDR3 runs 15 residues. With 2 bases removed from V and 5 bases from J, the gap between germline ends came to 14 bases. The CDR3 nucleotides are TGTGCCAGCAGCGTCGGGTTGAGGGACGACAATGAGCAGTTCTTC. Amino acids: CASSVGLRDDNEQFF.

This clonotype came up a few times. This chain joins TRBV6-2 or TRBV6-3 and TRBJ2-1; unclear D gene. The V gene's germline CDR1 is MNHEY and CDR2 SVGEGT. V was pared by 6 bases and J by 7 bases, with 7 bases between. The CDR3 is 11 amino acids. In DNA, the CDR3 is TGTGCCAGCAGGAGTGGGAATGAGCAGTTCTTC. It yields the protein CASRSGNEQFF.

CDR3 amino acids: CASSREMDGNTIYF. The DNA for the CDR3 is TGTGCCAGCAGTAGAGAAATGGATGGAAACACCATATATTTT. This rearrangement joins TRBV6-1 to TRBJ1-3; no firm D call. This CDR3 is built from 14 residues. V was cut by 5 bases and J by 3 bases, with 11 bases left in between. Germline assignment: CDR1 MNHNS and CDR2 SASEGT.

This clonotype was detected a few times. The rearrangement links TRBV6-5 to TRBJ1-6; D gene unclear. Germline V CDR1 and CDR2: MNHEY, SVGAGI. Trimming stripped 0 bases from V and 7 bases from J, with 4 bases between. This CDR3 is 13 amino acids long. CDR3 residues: CASSYSPNSPLHF. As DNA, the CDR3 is TGTGCCAGCAGTTACTCCCCAAATTCACCCCTCCACTTT.